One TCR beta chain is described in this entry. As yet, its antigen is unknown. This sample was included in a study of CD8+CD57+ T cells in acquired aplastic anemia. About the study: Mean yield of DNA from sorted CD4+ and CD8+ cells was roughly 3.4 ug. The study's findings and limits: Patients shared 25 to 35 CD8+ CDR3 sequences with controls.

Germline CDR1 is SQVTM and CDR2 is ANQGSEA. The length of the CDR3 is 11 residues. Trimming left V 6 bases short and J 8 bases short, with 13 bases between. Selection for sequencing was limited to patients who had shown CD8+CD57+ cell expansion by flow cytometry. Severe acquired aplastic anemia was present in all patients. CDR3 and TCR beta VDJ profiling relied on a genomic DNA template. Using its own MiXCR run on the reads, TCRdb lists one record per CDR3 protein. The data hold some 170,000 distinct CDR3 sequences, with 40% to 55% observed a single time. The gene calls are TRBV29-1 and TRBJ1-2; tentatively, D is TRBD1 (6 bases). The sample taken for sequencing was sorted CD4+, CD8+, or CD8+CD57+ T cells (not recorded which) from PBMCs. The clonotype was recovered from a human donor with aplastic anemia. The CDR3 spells CSVPGTPGYTF. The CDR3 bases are TGCAGCGTGCCCGGGACACCCGGCTACACCTTC. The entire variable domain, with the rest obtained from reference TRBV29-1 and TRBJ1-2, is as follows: SAVISQKPSRDICQRGTSLTIQCQVDSQVTMMFWYRQQPGQSLTLIATANQGSEATYESGFVIDKFPISRPNLTFSTLTVSNMSPEDSSIYLCSVPGTPGYTFGSGTRLTVV.